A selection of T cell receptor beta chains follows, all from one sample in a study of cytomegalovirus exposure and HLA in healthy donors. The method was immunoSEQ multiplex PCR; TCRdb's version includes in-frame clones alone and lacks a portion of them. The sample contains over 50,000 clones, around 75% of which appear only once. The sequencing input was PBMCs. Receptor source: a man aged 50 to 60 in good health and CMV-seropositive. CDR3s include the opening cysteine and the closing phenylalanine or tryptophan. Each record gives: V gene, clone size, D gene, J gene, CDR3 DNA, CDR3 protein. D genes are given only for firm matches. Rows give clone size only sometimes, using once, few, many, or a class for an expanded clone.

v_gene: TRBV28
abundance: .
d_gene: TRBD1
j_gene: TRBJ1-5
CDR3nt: TGTGCCAGCAGTTCTGCCACAGGGGTTGGAAATCAGCCCCAGCATTTT
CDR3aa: CASSSATGVGNQPQHF

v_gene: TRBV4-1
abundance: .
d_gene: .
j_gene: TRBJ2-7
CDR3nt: TGCGCCAGCAGCCAAGATGAGGCGAATTCCTACGAGCAGTACTTC
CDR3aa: CASSQDEANSYEQYF

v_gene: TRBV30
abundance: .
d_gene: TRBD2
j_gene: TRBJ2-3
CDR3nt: TGTGCCTGGAGTAAGCGGGCGGGAGGATCCGCAGATACGCAGTATTTT
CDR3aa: CAWSKRAGGSADTQYF

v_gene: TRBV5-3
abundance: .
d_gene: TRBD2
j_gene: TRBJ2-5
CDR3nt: TGTGCCAGAAGCTTGAAACTAGCGGGGGGAGAGACCCAGTACTTC
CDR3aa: CARSLKLAGGETQYF

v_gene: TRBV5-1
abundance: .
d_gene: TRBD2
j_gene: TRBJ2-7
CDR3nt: TGCGTCAGCAGCCCAATCCGAGAGGGACTAGCGGTCTACGAGCAGTACTTC
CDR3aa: CVSSPIREGLAVYEQYF

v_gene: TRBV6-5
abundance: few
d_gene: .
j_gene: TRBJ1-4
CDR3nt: TGTGCCAGCAGTTCGACAGCCACTAATGAAAAACTGTTTTTT
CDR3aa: CASSSTATNEKLFF

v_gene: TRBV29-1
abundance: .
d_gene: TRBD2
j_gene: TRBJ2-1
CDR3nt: TGCAGCGTGGAACTAGCGGGAGAGGGCAATGAGCAGTTCTTC
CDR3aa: CSVELAGEGNEQFF

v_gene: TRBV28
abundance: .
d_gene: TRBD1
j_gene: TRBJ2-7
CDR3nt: TGTGCCAGCAGCACCACAGGGGGTGCCTACGAGCAGTACTTC
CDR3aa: CASSTTGGAYEQYF

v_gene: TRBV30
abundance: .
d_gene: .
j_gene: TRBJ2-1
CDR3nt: TGTGCCTGGAGTGGGGGGGCGGGAGTAACCAATGAGCAGTTCTTC
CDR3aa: CAWSGGAGVTNEQFF

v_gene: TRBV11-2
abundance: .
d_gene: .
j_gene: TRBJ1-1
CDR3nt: TGTGCCAGCAGCCAGGGGAACACTGAAGCTTTCTTT
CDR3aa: CASSQGNTEAFF

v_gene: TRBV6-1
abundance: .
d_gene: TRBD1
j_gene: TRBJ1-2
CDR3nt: TGTGCCAGCAGGAAACAGGGGGAAAGTGGCTACACCTTC
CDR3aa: CASRKQGESGYTF

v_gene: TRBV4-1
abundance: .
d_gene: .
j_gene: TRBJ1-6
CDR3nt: TGCGCCAGCAGTCCACAAGGGGTTAGCTCCTATAATTCACCCCTCCACTTT
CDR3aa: CASSPQGVSSYNSPLHF

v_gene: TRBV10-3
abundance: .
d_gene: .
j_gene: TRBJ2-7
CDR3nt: TGTGCCACCAGTGCTGGCAGATCCTACGAGCAGTACTTC
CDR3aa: CATSAGRSYEQYF

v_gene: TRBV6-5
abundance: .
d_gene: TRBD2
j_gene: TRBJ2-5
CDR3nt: TGTGCCAGCAGTGCCGCCCGGGCGGGAGAAGAGACCCAGTACTTC
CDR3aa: CASSAARAGEETQYF

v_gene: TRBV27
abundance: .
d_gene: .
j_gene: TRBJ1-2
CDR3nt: TGTGCCAGCAGTTCGGGGGGGAGCTATGGCTACACCTTC
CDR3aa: CASSSGGSYGYTF

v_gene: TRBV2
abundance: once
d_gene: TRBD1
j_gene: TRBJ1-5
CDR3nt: TGTGCCAGCAGGGGGGGACAGGGAGATCAGCCCCAGCATTTT
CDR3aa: CASRGGQGDQPQHF

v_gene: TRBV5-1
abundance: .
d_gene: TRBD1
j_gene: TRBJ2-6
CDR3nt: TGCGCCAGCAGCAGTAGGGACAGGGCTGGGGCCAACGTCCTGACTTTC
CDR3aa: CASSSRDRAGANVLTF

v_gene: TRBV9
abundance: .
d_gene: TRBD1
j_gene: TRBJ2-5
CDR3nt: TGTGCCAGCAGCGATGGACAGGGGGTCTGGGAGACCCAGTACTTC
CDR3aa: CASSDGQGVWETQYF

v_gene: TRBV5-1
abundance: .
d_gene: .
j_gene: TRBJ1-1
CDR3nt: TGCGCCAGCAGCTTGGAGGGGCGGCAGGGGACTGAAGCTTTCTTT
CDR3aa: CASSLEGRQGTEAFF

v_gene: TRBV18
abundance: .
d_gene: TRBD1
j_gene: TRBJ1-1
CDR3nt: TGTGCCAGCTCATCTAGGACAGGGAACACTGAAGCTTTCTTT
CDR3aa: CASSSRTGNTEAFF

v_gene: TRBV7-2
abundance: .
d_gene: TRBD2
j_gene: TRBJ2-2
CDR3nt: TGTGCCAGCAGCTTAGGGGGCGGGGGGGCATACACCGGGGAGCTGTTTTTT
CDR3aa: CASSLGGGGAYTGELFF

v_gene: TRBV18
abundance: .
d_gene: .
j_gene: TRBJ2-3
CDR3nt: TGTGCCAGCTCACTGGACAGTACCACAGATACGCAGTATTTT
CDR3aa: CASSLDSTTDTQYF

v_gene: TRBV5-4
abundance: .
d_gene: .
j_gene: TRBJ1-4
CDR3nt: TGTGCCAGCAGCCTGACAGGAGGTGATGAAAAACTGTTTTTT
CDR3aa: CASSLTGGDEKLFF

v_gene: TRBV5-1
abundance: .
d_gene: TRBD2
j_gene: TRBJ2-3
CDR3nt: TGCGCCAGCAGCTTGGTCTCGGGAGGGCCCAAAGATACGCAGTATTTT
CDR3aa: CASSLVSGGPKDTQYF

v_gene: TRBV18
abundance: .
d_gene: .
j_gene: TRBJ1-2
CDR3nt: TGTGCCAGCTCACCCAGAGAGGACAGTCCCCGTAACTATGGCTACACCTTC
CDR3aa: CASSPREDSPRNYGYTF

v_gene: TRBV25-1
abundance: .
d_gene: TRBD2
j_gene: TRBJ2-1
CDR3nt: TGTGCCAGCAGTACAAGCGGGAGCAGGGGTGAGCAGTTCTTC
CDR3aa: CASSTSGSRGEQFF

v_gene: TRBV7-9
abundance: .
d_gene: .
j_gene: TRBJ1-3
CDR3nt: TGTGCCAGCAGCTTAGGACAGGCGTACTCTGGAAACACCATATATTTT
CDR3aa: CASSLGQAYSGNTIYF

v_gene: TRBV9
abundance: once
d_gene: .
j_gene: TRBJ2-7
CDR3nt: TGTGCCAGCAGCGCAGCACATGGGACAACGAACTCCTACGAGCAGTACTTC
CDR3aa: CASSAAHGTTNSYEQYF

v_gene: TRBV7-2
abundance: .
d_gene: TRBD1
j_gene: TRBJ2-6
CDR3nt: TGTGCCAATGGACAGGGGGCGGGCGGGGCCAACGTCCTGACTTTC
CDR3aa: CANGQGAGGANVLTF

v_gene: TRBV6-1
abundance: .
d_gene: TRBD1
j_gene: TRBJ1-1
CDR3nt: TGTGCCAGCAGTGGGGACAGGGCGAACACTGAAGCTTTCTTT
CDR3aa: CASSGDRANTEAFF

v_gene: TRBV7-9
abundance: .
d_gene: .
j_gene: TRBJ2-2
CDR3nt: TGTGCCAGCAGCTTAGGCCAGAAGGTTGAGGCCGGGGAGCTGTTTTTT
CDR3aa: CASSLGQKVEAGELFF

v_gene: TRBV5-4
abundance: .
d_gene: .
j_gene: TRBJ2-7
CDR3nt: TGTGCCAGCAGCTTGGCAGGAGTGACAGGCTACTACGAGCAGTACTTC
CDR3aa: CASSLAGVTGYYEQYF

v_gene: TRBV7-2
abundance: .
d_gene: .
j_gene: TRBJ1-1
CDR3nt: TGTGCCAGCACTCCGGGTCCACTGAACACTGAAGCTTTCTTT
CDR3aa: CASTPGPLNTEAFF

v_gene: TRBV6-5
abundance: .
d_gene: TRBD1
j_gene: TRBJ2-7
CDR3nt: TGTGCCAGCAGTTTACCGGGACAGGGGGGCTACGAGCAGTACTTC
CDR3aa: CASSLPGQGGYEQYF

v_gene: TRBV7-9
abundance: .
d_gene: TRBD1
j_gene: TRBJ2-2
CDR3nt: TGTTCCAGCAGCACAACTCTGACAGGGGGTAACACCGGGGAGCTGTTTTTT
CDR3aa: CSSSTTLTGGNTGELFF

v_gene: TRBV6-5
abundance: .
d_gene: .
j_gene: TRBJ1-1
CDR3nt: TGTGCCAGCAGTCGGGACGGGGGGAACACTGAAGCTTTCTTT
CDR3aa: CASSRDGGNTEAFF

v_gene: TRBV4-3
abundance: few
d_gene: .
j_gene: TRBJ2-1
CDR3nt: TGCGCCAGCAGCCAAGCTATCATCGTAATAATCTACAATGAGCAGTTCTTC
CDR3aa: CASSQAIIVIIYNEQFF

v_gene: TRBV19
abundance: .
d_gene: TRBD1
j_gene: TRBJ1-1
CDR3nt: TGTGCCAGTAACCCCGGGGACAGGGCAATGAACACTGAAGCTTTCTTT
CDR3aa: CASNPGDRAMNTEAFF